Described below is a single T cell receptor beta chain sequence and its context. Its antigen remains unidentified. MiXCR, applied by TCRdb to the reads, yields one record per CDR3 protein. The sample records around 34,000 distinct CDR3 sequences, 40% to 65% being singletons. This record comes from a study of T cell repertoires in cytomegalovirus infection. Study summary: Public TCR beta signatures were indicative of both CMV infection and a matching HLA type.

CDR1 MNHEY and CDR2 SMNVEV come from the germline V gene (reference sequence). The V and J ends lost 2 bases and 4 bases, in that order; junction bases with no gene match: 2. The CDR3 totals 14 residues. Study-wide results and limits: Summed frequency of shared TCR beta families picked out CMV carriers who also had the relevant HLA. In two of eight donors, the top clonotype was HLA-C-restricted CMV-specific.

The specimen comprised CD8+ T cells from cultured PBMCs, sampled from culture after CMV antigen stimulation. The chain combines TRBV27 with TRBJ1-1, with 9 positions matching TRBD1. The source is a human donor in good health (CMV status not recorded). Some clones in this sample may be carry-over from other donors' samples. The CDR3 loop reads CASSLRGQGTEAFF. The CDR3, as DNA: TGTGCCAGCAGTTTAAGGGGACAGGGCACTGAAGCTTTCTTT.